Sequencing of this T cell receptor (beta chain) was carried out in a study of beta chain features in type 1 diabetes (dated by TCRdb to 2016 to 2019). A note on the overall study: Patients and healthy donors did not differ in mean age, gender distribution, total cell number or subset yield. The study compared TCRB repertoires of sorted circulating CD4+ T cell subsets between recently diagnosed type 1 diabetes patients and matched healthy donors. A total of around 100 million sorted cells were examined across all samples, and RNA yield correlated strongly with the number of cells per subset. Regulatory and stem cell-like memory subsets were obtained from only 8 patients and roughly 8 healthy donors, while naive and central memory subsets were obtained from all 30 or so donors. Overall study outcomes, separate from this receptor: HLA sub-analyses involved small numbers of individuals, so any influence of HLA type on TCRB rearrangement remained unresolved. Shorter templates might have been favored by PCR, but patient and control samples were amplified and corrected together, so both groups would have been affected equally by any skew. At VDJ recombination sites, patients with type 1 diabetes made fewer insertions and deleted more nucleotides, a pattern implying thymic rearrangement abnormalities. The naive, central memory and regulatory TCRB repertoires appeared to resemble one another more closely among patients than among healthy donors. Because cDNA was sequenced instead of genomic DNA, activated cells with high expression could be over-represented, although the groups did not differ in activation or CD3 levels. Type 1 diabetes patients showed a moderate but significant shortening of TCRB CDR3 length in all four CD4+ subsets.

A single peripheral blood draw of approximately 100 mL on average was collected from each donor into heparinised tubes. A BD FACSAria II was used to sort naive, central memory, regulatory and stem cell-like memory CD4+ T cells with a panel that included CD45RO, CCR7, CD25, CD127, CD95 and CD27. Purity was above 98% for every sorted population. Right away, PBMCs were isolated by Lymphoprep density gradient centrifugation and were stained directly, with no culture step. So that batch effects would be minimized, each experiment stained and sorted samples in pairs, pairing one healthy donor with one patient. The entire amount of isolated RNA was reverse transcribed using the High Capacity cDNA Reverse Transcription Kit, so the sequenced TCRB transcripts were expressed ones. Deep immunoSEQ sequencing was performed on naive, central memory and regulatory T cell samples, with an average of about 3.6 million total reads per sample. Sorted cells were lysed in RLT buffer and RNA was extracted with DNase-treated RNeasy Micro or Mini kits, depending on cell number. Each cell subset was processed separately to prevent cross-contamination, with patient and healthy donor samples processed together. TCRB sequences were amplified from cDNA with the immunoSEQ multiplex PCR, producing 87-bp fragments spanning the CDR3 region. Sequencing of the amplicons was performed on the Illumina HiSeq platform. As for the authors' bioinformatics: Synthetic template baselines were used to correct PCR bias computationally, reads within Hamming distance 2 were collapsed, and singletons that could not be merged were discarded. By aligning reads against IMGT, V, D and J genes, CDR3 length, and insertions or deletions at six rearrangement sites were assigned. Within each subset, clonotype counts were normalized to sorted cell number, and only after that were true diversity and Gini coefficients computed with the tcR R package. The overlap coefficient, calculated on TCRB nucleotide sequences, was used to measure repertoire sharing. TCRdb carries this immuneACCESS record with in-frame sequences only. Its versions omit some clonotypes, under half of them owing to an unresolved V gene in the studies checked, with the rest unexplained. V, J and clone size were drawn from that table, and D and trimming were deduced from the DNA. The sample data list 200,000 to 250,000 clones, and 11% of these were observed just once. The biggest ten clones account for approximately 1.3% of the sample.

As for this clone: This clone's antigen is unknown. One base away there is no much larger clone; base qualities are not given.

Trimmed from V: 5 bases; trimmed from J: 6 bases; junction bases lacking a gene match: 6. The germline V gene (reference sequence) gives CDR1 as LNHDA and CDR2 as SQIVND. Including cysteine and phenylalanine, the CDR3 has 14 amino acids. Just CDR3 DNA is preserved here, 42 bases in frame from base 1. Here the chain combines TRBV19 and TRBJ2-1, and 8 bases in between align with TRBD1. Sequences were obtained from central memory CD4+ T cells from blood. The source is a man aged 18 to 29 in good health. The CDR3 region has the sequence CASSFSDRVNEQFF. The nucleotide sequence reads as follows: TGTGCCAGTAGTTTTTCGGACAGGGTCAATGAGCAGTTCTTC.